This T cell receptor beta chain was sequenced for a study of blood T cells in healthy people across ages. On the study more broadly: Template switching recovered approximately one barcoded beta molecule for every two T cells.

The use of a sample-barcoded 5' primer and a J-beta primer mix characterized a second PCR of roughly 6 to 11 cycles. TCRdb redid the calling of the 5' RACE reads with MiXCR, one entry per CDR3 protein. The sample has approximately 780,000 distinct CDR3 sequences, roughly 24% seen once. The donors, aged 6 to 90, were healthy Caucasians from Russia. This clonotype showed up just once. The CDR3 spans 13 residues. The V gene lost 2 bases and the J gene lost 8 bases, with 10 bases spanning the gap. CDR1 is GTSNPN and CDR2 is SVGIG in the germline V gene (reference sequence). These records were also assigned to another study, of T cells of mothers and their children.

The TCR was taken from a boy between 5 and 17 years old in good health. This sequence joins TRBV30 and TRBJ1-6; possible D gene TRBD1, 5 bases. Sequencing was performed on blood. In nucleotides, the CDR3 is TGTGCCTGGAGTAACCAGGGACATTCACCCCTCCACTTT. It specifies CAWSNQGHSPLHF.